These 15 T cell receptor beta chains were sequenced from one sample in a study of CD8+ T cells in alopecia areata (dated by TCRdb to between 2017 and 2018). The intended sense of this specimen's time point label: baseline before oral tofacitinib. Library generation was performed with the immunoSEQ multiplex PCR assay. To provide template for TCR sequencing, every sample had RNA extracted and reverse transcribed into cDNA. What TCRdb holds here is the immuneACCESS table cut down to in-frame rearrangements. Part of the clones is not present; checked against another copy, under half of the missing clones reflect an unresolved V gene, and the others are unexplained. The table for this sample lists around 140,000 clones; approximately 87% of them were counted only once. The leading ten clones occupy roughly 16% of the sample. This specimen consisted of CD8+ T cells sorted from blood, obtained at week 0. The receptors here all came from a human donor with alopecia areata.

The J gene is TRBJ2-1, the V gene TRBV7-8; D uncertain. The CDR3 spans 15 residues. The V end lost 5 bases, the J end lost 2 bases, and 13 bases lay between the germline ends. Germline values: CDR1 SGHVS, CDR2 FQNEAQ. CDR3 loop: CASSQYSETYNEQFF. Here the CDR3 DNA reads TGTGCCAGCAGCCAATACTCCGAGACCTACAATGAGCAGTTCTTC.

The chain employs TRBV13 and TRBJ1-2; D unclear. V was pared by 4 bases and J by 6 bases, with 18 bases between. The CDR3 is made up of 15 amino acids. Looked up from germline, CDR1 is PRHDT and CDR2 is FYEKMQ (reference sequence). The CDR3 spells CASSSPSFHRDGYTF. The CDR3 DNA reads TGTGCCAGCAGCTCCCCGTCCTTCCATAGGGATGGCTACACCTTC.

The chain recombines TRBV6-5 with TRBJ2-5, with 12 nucleotides matching TRBD1. Germline V CDR1 and CDR2: MNHEY, SVGAGI. Trimming removed 7 bases from V and 5 bases from J; junction bases left unmatched: 8. This CDR3 has 15 residues. The DNA of the CDR3 is TGTGCCAGCACCCAGGGGACAGGGGGCAGCGAGACCCAGTACTTC. Translated, it gives CASTQGTGGSETQYF.

Details on this clone: Different DNA sequences within this sample yield the same CDR3. The chain links TRBV30 to TRBJ2-2, with D hard to call. Germline V gene lookup returns CDR1 GTSNPN and CDR2 SVGIG (reference sequence). The CDR3 extends over 12 amino acids. The V end lost 0 bases, the J end lost 7 bases, and 6 bases lay between the germline ends. The CDR3 bases are TGTGCCTGGAGTGTGGGTGGCGGGGAGCTGTTTTTT. This translates into CAWSVGGGELFF. Full variable domain (outside the CDR3, taken from reference TRBV30 and TRBJ2-2): SQTIHQWPATLVQPVGSPLSLECTVEGTSNPNLYWYRQAAGRGLQLLFYSVGIGQISSEVPQNLSASRPQDRQFILSSKKLLLSDSGFYLCAWSVGGGELFFGEGSRLTVL.

V gene TRBV5-1 combines with J gene TRBJ2-2, with 9 bases lining up with TRBD2. Per germline, CDR1 SGHRS and CDR2 YFSETQ. CDR3 length equals 17 residues. Unmatched junction bases numbered 8, after V lost 3 bases and J lost 2 bases. CDR3 in DNA: TGCGCCAGCAGCTCGGGTAGCGGGGGCCTAAACACCGGGGAGCTGTTTTTT. Protein sequence: CASSSGSGGLNTGELFF.

The CDR3 loop is CASGGTGRTYGYTF. The DNA of the CDR3 is TGTGCCAGCGGAGGGACAGGGAGGACATATGGCTACACCTTC. V gene TRBV9 combines with J gene TRBJ1-2, with 9 nucleotides matching TRBD1. The germline V gene encodes CDR1 SGDLS and CDR2 YYNGEE. The CDR3 totals 14 residues. V gave up 7 bases and J gave up 5 bases; unmatched junction bases: 9.

V and J are TRBV5-4 and TRBJ2-5, with 9 bases identical to TRBD1. V gave up 2 bases and J gave up 3 bases; unmatched junction bases: 2. The CDR3 runs 14 residues. The germline CDR1 and CDR2 sequences are SGHNT and YYREEE (reference sequence). CDR3 protein: CASSLWTGEETQYF. The CDR3 region has the DNA TGTGCCAGCAGCTTATGGACAGGGGAAGAGACCCAGTACTTC.

This chain joins TRBV14 and TRBJ2-7, with D possibly matching TRBD1 (5 bases). Trimming shortened V by 0 bases and J by 0 bases, and 15 bases separated the two germline ends. Germline V lookup: CDR1 SGHDN, CDR2 FVKESK. The CDR3 has 17 amino acids. The CDR3 loop reads CASSQDGRGRFSYEQYF. The CDR3 coding sequence is TGTGCCAGCAGCCAAGATGGTAGGGGCAGATTCTCCTACGAGCAGTACTTC. Filled out from reference TRBV14 and TRBJ2-7, the complete variable domain reads EAGVTQFPSHSVIEKGQTVTLRCDPISGHDNLYWYRRVMGKEIKFLLHFVKESKQDESGMPNNRFLAERTGGTYSTLKVQPAELEDSGVYFCASSQDGRGRFSYEQYFGPGTRLTVT.

The gene calls are TRBV30 and TRBJ2-7; TRBD1 matches at 9 bases. The CDR3 extends over 13 amino acids. The germline V gene has CDR1 GTSNPN and CDR2 SVGIG (reference sequence). Trimming at V came to 5 bases and at J to 0 bases, leaving 2 bases not matched to a gene. CDR3 protein: CAWDRGDSYEQYF. CDR3 DNA sequence: TGTGCCTGGGACAGGGGGGACTCCTACGAGCAGTACTTC.

This clone was detected only a few times. V and J are TRBV6-4 and TRBJ2-1, with 10 bases identical to TRBD2. From germline, CDR1 is MRHNA and CDR2 SNTAGT. The CDR3 loop spans 15 amino acids. The junction had 0 bases not matched to a gene; V was cut back by 0 bases and J by 4 bases. CDR3 loop: CASSDSAGGYNEQFF. Here the CDR3 DNA reads TGTGCCAGCAGTGACTCAGCGGGGGGGTACAATGAGCAGTTCTTC.

The rearrangement links TRBV6-4 to TRBJ2-3; 8 nucleotides match TRBD2. V shed 5 bases, J shed 0 bases, and the junction held 4 bases outside the gene matches. Germline CDR1 MRHNA, CDR2 SNTAGT. This CDR3 is 15 amino acids long. CDR3 sequence (DNA): TGTGCCAGCAGTTGGTCTAGCGGGAGCACAGATACGCAGTATTTT. Translated: CASSWSSGSTDTQYF.

CDR3 region: CASSRQGIYGYTF. DNA of the CDR3: TGTGCCAGCAGCCGACAGGGGATCTATGGCTACACCTTC. J is TRBJ1-2 and V is TRBV14; 8 bases map to TRBD1. The germline V gene encodes CDR1 SGHDN and CDR2 FVKESK. After removal of 4 bases from V and 4 bases from J, the junction contained 2 bases not matched to a gene. CDR3 size: 13 residues.

The J gene is TRBJ2-3, the V gene TRBV7-6; D uncertain. CDR3 length: 15 residues. The V end was cut by 3 bases, the J end by 6 bases, with 16 bases between. Germline CDR1 SGHVS, CDR2 FNYEAQ. CDR3 sequence (DNA): TGTGCCAGCAGCTTCGCCACTGGGCACGCGGATACGCAGTATTTT. Encoded protein: CASSFATGHADTQYF.

The chain combines TRBV25-1 with TRBJ2-2; possibly TRBD1 for D (6 bases). V was trimmed by 3 bases and J by 6 bases, leaving 17 bases between them. From germline, CDR1 is MGHDK and CDR2 SYGVNS. This CDR3 spans 16 amino acids. In DNA, the CDR3 is TGTGCCAGCAGTGAGGGGGCGAATTTTCTGTCCGGGGAGCTGTTTTTT. Protein sequence: CASSEGANFLSGELFF.

This clone was detected only a few times. This sequence joins TRBV10-3 and TRBJ2-7, with D perhaps matching TRBD2 (5 bases). Germline V gene lookup returns CDR1 ENHRY and CDR2 SYGVKD. This CDR3 contains 12 residues. V dropped 4 bases and J dropped 6 bases, with 10 bases sitting between them. In DNA, the CDR3 is TGTGCCATCAGTGGGACCGAGGGCGAGCAGTACTTC. As protein: CAISGTEGEQYF.